This TCR beta chain was identified in a study of cytomegalovirus exposure and HLA in healthy donors. Study findings and constraints: A further, later analysis showed that HLA-associated TCR beta chains (compared with equally common others) were more clonally expanded. The authors later found TCR association rates varying by HLA locus, with DRB1 most and HLA-C fewest.

The PCR contained 60 Vbeta and 13 Jbeta primers. The table came from immunoSEQ multiplex PCR; TCRdb's copy has only in-frame clones and leaves some out. The repertoire table contains around 75,000 clones. With regard to this clone: Its antigen is not identified.

Germline values: CDR1 LNHDA, CDR2 SQIVND (reference sequence). CDR3 size: 20 residues. V lost 9 bases and J lost 5, with 35 bases in between. Regarding donors, all were healthy bone marrow donors. Sequencing input: PBMCs. The chain recombines TRBV19 with TRBJ1-5; tentative D call: TRBD1 (5 bases). This TCR was recovered from a boy younger than 18 in good health and CMV-seronegative. The CDR3 bases are TGTGCCAGCCATCCCGGCCTCACTCAGACAGCACGGGTCCCAGATCAGCCCCAGCATTTT. Translation gives CASHPGLTQTARVPDQPQHF.